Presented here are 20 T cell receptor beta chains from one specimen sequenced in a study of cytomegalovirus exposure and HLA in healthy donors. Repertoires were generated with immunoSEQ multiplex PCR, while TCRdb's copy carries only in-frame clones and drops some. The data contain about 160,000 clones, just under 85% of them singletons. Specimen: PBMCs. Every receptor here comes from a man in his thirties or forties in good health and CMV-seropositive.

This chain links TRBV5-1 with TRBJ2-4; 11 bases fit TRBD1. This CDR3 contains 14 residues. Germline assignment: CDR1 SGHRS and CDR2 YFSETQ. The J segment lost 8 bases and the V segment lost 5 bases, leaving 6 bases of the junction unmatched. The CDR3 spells CASRPGTGGDIQYF. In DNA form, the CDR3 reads TGCGCCAGCAGGCCCGGGACAGGGGGAGACATTCAGTACTTC.

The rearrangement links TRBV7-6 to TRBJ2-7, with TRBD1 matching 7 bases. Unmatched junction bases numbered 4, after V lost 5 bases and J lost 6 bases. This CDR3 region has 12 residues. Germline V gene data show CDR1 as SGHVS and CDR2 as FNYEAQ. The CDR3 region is CASSETGFEQYF. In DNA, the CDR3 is TGTGCCAGCAGCGAGACAGGGTTCGAGCAGTACTTC.

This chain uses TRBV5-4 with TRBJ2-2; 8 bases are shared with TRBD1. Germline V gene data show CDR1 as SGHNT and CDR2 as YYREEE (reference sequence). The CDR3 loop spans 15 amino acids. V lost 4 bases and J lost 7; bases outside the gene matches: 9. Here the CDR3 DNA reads TGTGCCAGCAGCACCGCTCAGGGGGCGGTCGGGGAGCTGTTTTTT. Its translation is CASSTAQGAVGELFF.

The CDR3 DNA reads as TGTGCCAGCAGCGGGGACAGCTCCGGGGAGCTGTTTTTT. This encodes CASSGDSSGELFF. V is TRBV13 and J is TRBJ2-2; 7 bases are a match to TRBD1. Losses at the gene ends were 5 bases for V and 6 bases for J; bases not matched to a gene: 3. The CDR3 is 13 residues long. Germline CDR1 is PRHDT and CDR2 is FYEKMQ (reference sequence).

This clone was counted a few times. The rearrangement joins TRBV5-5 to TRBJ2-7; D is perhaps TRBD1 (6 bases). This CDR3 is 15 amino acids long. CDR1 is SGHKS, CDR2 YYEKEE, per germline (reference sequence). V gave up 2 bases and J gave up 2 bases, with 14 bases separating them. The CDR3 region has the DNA TGTGCCAGCAGCTTCGCCCCGGGACATACCTACGAGCAGTACTTC. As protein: CASSFAPGHTYEQYF.

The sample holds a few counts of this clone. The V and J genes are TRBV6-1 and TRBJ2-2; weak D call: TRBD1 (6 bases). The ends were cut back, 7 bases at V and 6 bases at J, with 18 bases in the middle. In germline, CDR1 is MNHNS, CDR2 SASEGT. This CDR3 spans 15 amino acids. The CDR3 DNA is TGTGCCAGCACTACGCAAGGGGGAACCGCCGGGGAGCTGTTTTTT. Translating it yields CASTTQGGTAGELFF.

Here the CDR3 reads CASSKDGGATSRTQYF. The CDR3 DNA sequence: TGTGCCAGCAGCAAAGATGGGGGGGCTACATCGCGGACCCAGTACTTC. The V gene is TRBV7-3, the J gene TRBJ2-5; D might be TRBD2 (7 bases). The ends were cut back, 5 bases at V and 7 bases at J, with 23 bases in the middle. This CDR3 spans 16 amino acids. Germline CDR1 reads SGHTA; CDR2 reads FQGTGA.

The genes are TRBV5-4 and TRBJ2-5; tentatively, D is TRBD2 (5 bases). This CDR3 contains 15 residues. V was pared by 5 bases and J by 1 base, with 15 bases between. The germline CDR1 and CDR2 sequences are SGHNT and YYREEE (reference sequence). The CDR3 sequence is CASSDLGGGQETQYF. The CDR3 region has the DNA TGTGCCAGCAGTGATCTAGGAGGAGGCCAAGAGACCCAGTACTTC.

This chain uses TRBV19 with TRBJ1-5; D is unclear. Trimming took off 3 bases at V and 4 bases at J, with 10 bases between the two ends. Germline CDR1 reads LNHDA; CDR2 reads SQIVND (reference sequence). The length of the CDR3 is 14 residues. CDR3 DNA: TGTGCCAGTAGTATGTTTACTCGGAATCAGCCCCAGCATTTT. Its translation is CASSMFTRNQPQHF.

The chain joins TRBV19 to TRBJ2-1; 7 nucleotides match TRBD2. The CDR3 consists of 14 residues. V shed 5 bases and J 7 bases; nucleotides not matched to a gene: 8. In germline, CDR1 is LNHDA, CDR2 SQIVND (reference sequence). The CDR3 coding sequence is TGTGCCAGTAGTGGACGGAGGGAGGGTAATGAGCAGTTCTTC. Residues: CASSGRREGNEQFF.

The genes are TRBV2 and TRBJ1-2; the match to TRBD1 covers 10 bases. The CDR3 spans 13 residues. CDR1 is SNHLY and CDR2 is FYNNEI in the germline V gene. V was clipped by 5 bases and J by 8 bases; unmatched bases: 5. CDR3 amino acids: CASSPGQGQGYTF. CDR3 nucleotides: TGTGCCAGCAGTCCGGGACAGGGGCAGGGCTACACCTTC.

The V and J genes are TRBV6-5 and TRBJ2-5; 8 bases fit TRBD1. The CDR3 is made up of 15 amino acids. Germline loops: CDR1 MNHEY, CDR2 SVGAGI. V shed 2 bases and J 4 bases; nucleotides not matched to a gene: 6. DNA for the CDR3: TGTGCCAGCAGTTACGGAGGGACAGGAGGAGAGACCCAGTACTTC. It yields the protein CASSYGGTGGETQYF.

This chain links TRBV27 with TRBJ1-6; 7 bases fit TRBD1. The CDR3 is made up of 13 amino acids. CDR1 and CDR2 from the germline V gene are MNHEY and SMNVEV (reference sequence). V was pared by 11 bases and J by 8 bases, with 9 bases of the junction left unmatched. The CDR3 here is CAAGGTAHSPLHF. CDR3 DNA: TGTGCCGCCGGCGGGACAGCCCATTCACCCCTCCACTTT.

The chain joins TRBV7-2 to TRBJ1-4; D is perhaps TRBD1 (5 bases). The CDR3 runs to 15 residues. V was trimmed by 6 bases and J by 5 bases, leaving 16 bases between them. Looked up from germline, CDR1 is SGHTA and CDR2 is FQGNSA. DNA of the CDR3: TGTGCCAGCAGTCCCTCCGGGGGTGGGAATGAAAAACTGTTTTTT. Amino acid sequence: CASSPSGGGNEKLFF. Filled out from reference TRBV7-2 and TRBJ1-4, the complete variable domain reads GAGVSQSPSNKVTEKGKDVELRCDPISGHTALYWYRQSLGQGLEFLIYFQGNSAPDKSGLPSDRFSAERTGGSVSTLTIQRTQQEDSAVYLCASSPSGGGNEKLFFGSGTQLSVL.

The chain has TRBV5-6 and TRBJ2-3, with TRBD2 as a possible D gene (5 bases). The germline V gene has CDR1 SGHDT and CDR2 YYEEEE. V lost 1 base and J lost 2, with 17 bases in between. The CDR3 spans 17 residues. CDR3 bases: TGTGCCAGCAGCTTGCGCCCAGCGGCGCTACTCACAGATACGCAGTATTTT. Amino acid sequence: CASSLRPAALLTDTQYF.

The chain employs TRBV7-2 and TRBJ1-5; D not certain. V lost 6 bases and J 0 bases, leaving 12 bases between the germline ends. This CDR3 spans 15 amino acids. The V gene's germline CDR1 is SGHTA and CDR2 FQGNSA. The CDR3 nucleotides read TGTGCCAGCAGTTCCGGGATTAATAGCAATCAGCCCCAGCATTTT. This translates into CASSSGINSNQPQHF.

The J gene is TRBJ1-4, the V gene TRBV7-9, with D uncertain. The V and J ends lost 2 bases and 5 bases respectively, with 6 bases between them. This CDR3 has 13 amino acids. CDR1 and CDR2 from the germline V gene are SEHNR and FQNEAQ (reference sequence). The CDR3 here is CASSLSANEKLFF. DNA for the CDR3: TGTGCCAGCAGCTTATCCGCGAATGAAAAACTGTTTTTT.

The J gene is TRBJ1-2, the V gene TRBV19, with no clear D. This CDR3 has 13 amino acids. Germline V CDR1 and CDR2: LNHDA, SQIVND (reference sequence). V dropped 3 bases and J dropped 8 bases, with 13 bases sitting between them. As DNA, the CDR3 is TGTGCCAGTAGTATCGCCCCTTTACTCGGCTACACCTTC. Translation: CASSIAPLLGYTF.

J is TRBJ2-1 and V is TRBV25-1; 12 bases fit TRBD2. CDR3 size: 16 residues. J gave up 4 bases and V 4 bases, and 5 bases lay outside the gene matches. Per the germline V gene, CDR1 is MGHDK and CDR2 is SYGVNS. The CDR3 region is CASSGWTSGDYNEQFF. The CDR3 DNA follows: TGTGCCAGCAGTGGGTGGACTAGCGGGGATTACAATGAGCAGTTCTTC.

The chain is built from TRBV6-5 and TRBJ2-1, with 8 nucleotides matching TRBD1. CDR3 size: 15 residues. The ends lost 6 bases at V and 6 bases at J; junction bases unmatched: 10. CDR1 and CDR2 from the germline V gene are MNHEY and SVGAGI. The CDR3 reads CASSPDREVGNEQFF. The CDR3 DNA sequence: TGTGCCAGCAGCCCGGACAGGGAGGTCGGCAATGAGCAGTTCTTC.